This TCR beta chain emerged from a study of blood T cell repertoires in COVID-19. Across the study: There were acute and convalescent COVID-19 samples, and they came from the United States, Italy and Spain. Sample material is recorded as cDNA or gDNA derived from T cells, B-cell-depleted T cells, or PBMCs.

This CDR3 has 14 residues. The V and J ends lost 1 base and 2 bases respectively, with 6 bases between them. Germline-derived CDR1 and CDR2 are SEHNR and FQNEAQ (reference sequence). Original processing methods: By means of reference gene primer amplification, nucleated cell counts were estimated. Clones were sequenced by immunoSEQ multiplex PCR, and TCRdb holds only the in-frame ones, with some missing. That table gives V, J and clone size, and the DNA gave D and trimming. This sample has about 240,000 clones, with more than 75% found just once. Sequencing was carried out using PBMCs or T cells enriched from blood (not recorded which). The chain couples TRBV7-9 to TRBJ1-3; perhaps TRBD1 as D (6 bases). The receptor was isolated from a middle-aged woman with acute COVID-19. The chain's CDR3 is CASSLDRAGNTIYF. The CDR3 DNA reads TGTGCCAGCAGCTTAGACAGGGCTGGAAACACCATATATTTT. The variable domain in full, completed from reference TRBV7-9 and TRBJ1-3, reads DTGVSQNPRHKITKRGQNVTFRCDPISEHNRLYWYRQTLGQGPEFLTYFQNEAQLEKSRLLSDRFSAERPKGSFSTLEIQRTEQGDSAMYLCASSLDRAGNTIYFGEGSWLTVV.